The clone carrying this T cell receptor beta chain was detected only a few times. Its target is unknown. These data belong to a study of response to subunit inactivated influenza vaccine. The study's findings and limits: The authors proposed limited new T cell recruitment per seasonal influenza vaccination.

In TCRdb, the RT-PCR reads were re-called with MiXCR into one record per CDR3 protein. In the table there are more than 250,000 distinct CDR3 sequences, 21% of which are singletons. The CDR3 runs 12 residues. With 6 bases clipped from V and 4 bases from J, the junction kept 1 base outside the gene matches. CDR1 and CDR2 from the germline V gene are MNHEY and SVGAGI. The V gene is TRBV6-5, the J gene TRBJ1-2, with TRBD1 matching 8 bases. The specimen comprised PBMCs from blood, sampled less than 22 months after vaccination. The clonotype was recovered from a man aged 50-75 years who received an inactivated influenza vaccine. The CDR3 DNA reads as TGTGCCAGCAGGGACAGGGCCTATGGCTACACCTTC. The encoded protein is CASRDRAYGYTF.